A single sample is the source of the 18 T cell receptor beta chains below, sequenced in a study of control samples from healthy donors and cancer patients. Only in-frame clones appear in the TCRdb table, and some are missing; sequencing was by immunoSEQ multiplex PCR. Here the sample spans about 80,000 clones, 89% being singletons. The sample consisted of blood. The receptors here all came from a man in his fifties in good health.

The chain combines TRBV6-5 with TRBJ2-5, with TRBD1 as a possible D gene (6 bases). V was shortened by 5 bases and J by 1 base, with 11 bases between the two germline ends. The CDR3 consists of 14 residues. The V gene's germline CDR1 is MNHEY and CDR2 SVGAGI. Here the CDR3 DNA reads TGTGCCAGCAGTCCCAACAGGGTCCAAGAGACCCAGTACTTC. Its protein product is CASSPNRVQETQYF.

The gene calls are TRBV25-1 and TRBJ1-5, with D possibly being TRBD1 (5 bases). V was cut by 4 bases and J by 7 bases, with 14 bases left in between. Germline V gene data show CDR1 as MGHDK and CDR2 as SYGVNS. This CDR3 region has 14 residues. The CDR3 coding sequence is TGTGCCAGCAGTGCCGGGGCGGATAGGCAGCCCCAGCATTTT. Translated, it gives CASSAGADRQPQHF.

The CDR3 sequence: CASSHPAQGLEKLFF. CDR3 DNA sequence: TGCGCCAGCAGCCATCCGGCGCAGGGTTTGGAAAAACTGTTTTTT. The rearrangement links TRBV4-1 to TRBJ1-4, with D possibly TRBD1 on 5 matching bases. Germline V CDR1 and CDR2: MGHRA, YSYEKL. Trimming shortened V by 3 bases and J by 8 bases, and 16 bases separated the two germline ends. The CDR3 runs to 15 residues.

This sequence joins TRBV29-1 and TRBJ2-7; D is tentatively TRBD1 or TRBD2 (5 bases each). With 7 bases removed from V and 2 bases from J, the gap between germline ends came to 18 bases. CDR1 SQVTM and CDR2 ANQGSEA come from the germline V gene. CDR3 length: 14 residues. In nucleotides, the CDR3 is TGCAGCGCCGAGGGTTCCCGGACAACCTACGAGCAGTACTTC. Its protein product is CSAEGSRTTYEQYF.

This sequence joins TRBV5-8 and TRBJ2-2, with TRBD2 matching over 9 bases. Losses at the gene ends were 1 base for V and 6 bases for J; bases not matched to a gene: 4. From germline, CDR1 is SGHTS and CDR2 YDEGEE. CDR3 length: 15 amino acids. CDR3 loop: CASSLIPSGAGELFF. The CDR3 bases are TGTGCCAGCAGCTTGATCCCTAGCGGGGCCGGGGAGCTGTTTTTT.

As for this clone: Relative to the germline gene, one junction end is altered; a read error may explain this. The genes are TRBV6-2 or TRBV6-3 and TRBJ2-7, with D possibly TRBD1 on 5 matching bases. The germline gives CDR1 MNHEY, CDR2 SVGEGT. The length of the CDR3 is 11 residues. The CDR3 DNA follows: TGTGCCAGCAGTTACTCTGGGGCTTCCCGCTTC. Its translation is CASSYSGASRF.

V is TRBV13 and J is TRBJ1-1; tentatively, D is TRBD1 (5 bases). The germline V gene encodes CDR1 PRHDT and CDR2 FYEKMQ (reference sequence). The CDR3 is 15 amino acids. Trimming left V 3 bases short and J 0 bases short, with 11 bases between. CDR3 loop: CASSLGRTLNTEAFF. DNA for the CDR3: TGTGCCAGCAGCTTGGGCCGGACACTGAACACTGAAGCTTTCTTT.

The genes are TRBV19 and TRBJ1-2; TRBD1 might be the D (6 bases). Between the trimmed V and J ends, which lost 1 base and 1 base, there was a span of 19 bases. CDR3 size: 18 residues. The germline CDR1 and CDR2 sequences are LNHDA and SQIVND (reference sequence). The CDR3 bases are TGTGCCAGTAGTATAGCCAACCCGGGGGGGCGGATTAACTATGGCTACACCTTC. Translated: CASSIANPGGRINYGYTF.

The chain uses TRBV6-5 and TRBJ1-1; D perhaps matches TRBD1 (6 bases). The CDR3 contains 13 residues. Germline V gene data show CDR1 as MNHEY and CDR2 as SVGAGI. With 6 bases removed from V and 5 bases from J, the gap between germline ends came to 13 bases. In DNA form, the CDR3 reads TGTGCCAGCAGCGAGGGGGGAGGAACTGAAGCTTTCTTT. Protein: CASSEGGGTEAFF.

This sequence joins TRBV20-1 and TRBJ1-2; D is ambiguous. The CDR3 runs 11 residues. V was clipped by 5 bases and J by 3 bases, with 7 bases between them. CDR1 DFQATT and CDR2 SNEGSKA come from the germline V gene (reference sequence). The DNA for the CDR3 is TGCAGTGCTCCGCAGGACTATGGCTACACCTTC. Its protein product is CSAPQDYGYTF.

The chain is built from TRBV5-1 and TRBJ1-4; 7 bases match TRBD1. Germline V gives CDR1 SGHRS, CDR2 YFSETQ. Trimming cost V 4 bases and J 5 bases; bases outside gene matches: 11. The CDR3 covers 16 residues. In nucleotides, the CDR3 is TGCGCCAGCAGCGGAAGGGGGACAGTACGAAATGAAAAACTGTTTTTT. Protein: CASSGRGTVRNEKLFF.

The chain carries TRBV2 and TRBJ1-2; D is ambiguous. CDR1 SNHLY and CDR2 FYNNEI come from the germline V gene. V was clipped by 6 bases and J by 4 bases, with 15 bases between them. CDR3 length: 14 amino acids. DNA for the CDR3: TGTGCCAGCAGCAAGGGTTCAGGAAGCTATGGCTACACCTTC. Protein product: CASSKGSGSYGYTF.

The gene calls are TRBV18 and TRBJ2-7, with 9 bases lining up with TRBD1. V lost 5 bases and J lost 3; bases outside the gene matches: 8. CDR3 length: 15 residues. Germline-derived CDR1 and CDR2 are KGHSH and LQKENI. Here the CDR3 DNA reads TGTGCCAGCTCAACACAGGGGGCAAAAGACTACGAGCAGTACTTC. Its translation is CASSTQGAKDYEQYF.

The rearrangement joins TRBV27 to TRBJ1-2; D possibly corresponds to TRBD1 (6 bases). CDR3 length equals 14 residues. Germline lookup yields CDR1 MNHEY and CDR2 SMNVEV (reference sequence). The V gene lost 8 bases and the J gene lost 8 bases, with 21 bases spanning the gap. The CDR3 nucleotides read TGTGCCAGCTCCCCGAGGACCCCCCAGGGGGGCTACACCTTC. This codes for CASSPRTPQGGYTF.

CDR3 sequence: CSVGEGRNEQYF. In DNA form, the CDR3 reads TGCAGCGTTGGGGAGGGTAGGAACGAGCAGTACTTC. The chain couples TRBV29-1 to TRBJ2-7; 7 bases align to TRBD2. Germline V gives CDR1 SQVTM, CDR2 ANQGSEA. CDR3 length: 12 residues. The V segment lost 4 bases and the J segment 5 bases; nucleotides outside the gene matches: 5.

The chain employs TRBV5-1 and TRBJ2-7; 7 bases match TRBD2. In germline, CDR1 is SGHRS, CDR2 YFSETQ. There are 15 residues in the CDR3. Germline trimming cut 4 bases from V and 0 bases from J; bases unmatched to any gene: 7. The CDR3: CASSVSGKSSYEQYF. As DNA, the CDR3 is TGCGCCAGCAGCGTAAGCGGGAAAAGCTCCTACGAGCAGTACTTC. The full variable domain, rest sourced from reference TRBV5-1 and TRBJ2-7, is KAGVTQTPRYLIKTRGQQVTLSCSPISGHRSVSWYQQTPGQGLQFLFEYFSETQRNKGNFPGRFSGRQFSNSRSEMNVSTLELGDSALYLCASSVSGKSSYEQYFGPGTRLTVT.

The chain employs TRBV11-3 and TRBJ1-2; D is unresolved. This CDR3 spans 15 amino acids. V was clipped by 4 bases and J by 6 bases, with 18 bases between them. The germline CDR1 and CDR2 sequences are SGHNT and YENEEA. The CDR3 coding sequence is TGTGCCAGCAGCTCCCGGGCCAGCAACAATAATGGCTACACCTTC. Protein product: CASSSRASNNNGYTF.

The rearrangement joins TRBV20-1 to TRBJ1-5; D is perhaps TRBD1 (5 bases). Trimming stripped 3 bases from V and 0 bases from J, with 9 bases between. The germline V gene encodes CDR1 DFQATT and CDR2 SNEGSKA (reference sequence). The CDR3 consists of 14 residues. The CDR3 DNA follows: TGCAGTGCTAGTGAGGGGTATAGCAATCAGCCCCAGCATTTT. It is translated as CSASEGYSNQPQHF.